These 9 T cell receptor beta chains came from one sample sequenced in a study of blood T cell repertoires in COVID-19. Measured with immunoSEQ multiplex PCR; TCRdb has only the in-frame clones, and not every one. The sample shows some 47,000 clones, approximately 92% of them seen only once. The sequencing sample was made of peripheral blood. The receptors derive from a man in his 60s with active COVID-19.

This clone appeared once. The V gene is TRBV2, the J gene TRBJ2-7, with TRBD1 matching over 7 bases. CDR3 length equals 17 residues. In germline, CDR1 is SNHLY, CDR2 FYNNEI. Losses at the gene ends were 0 bases for V and 2 bases for J; bases not matched to a gene: 10. CDR3 sequence: CASSEAPVDRLTYEQYF. The CDR3 DNA sequence: TGTGCCAGCAGTGAAGCGCCCGTGGACAGGTTAACCTACGAGCAGTACTTC.

The chain carries TRBV5-6 and TRBJ2-1; 8 nucleotides agree with TRBD2. Germline V gene sequence: CDR1 SGHDT, CDR2 YYEEEE. This CDR3 contains 15 residues. After removal of 6 bases from V and 2 bases from J, the junction contained 7 bases not matched to a gene. This CDR3 reads CASKLAGGPYNEQFF. The CDR3 coding sequence is TGTGCCAGCAAATTGGCGGGAGGCCCCTACAATGAGCAGTTCTTC.

This chain links TRBV5-1 with TRBJ1-1, with 10 positions matching TRBD1. The J segment lost 5 bases and the V segment lost 4 bases, leaving 5 bases of the junction unmatched. Germline CDR1 is SGHRS and CDR2 is YFSETQ. The CDR3 spans 14 residues. The CDR3 DNA reads as TGCGCCAGCAGCCAGGGGACAGGGGAGACTGAAGCTTTCTTT. Translated, it gives CASSQGTGETEAFF.

This chain connects TRBV3-1 (or the pseudogene TRBV3-2) to TRBJ1-4, with TRBD1 identical over 8 bases. The CDR3 length is 16 residues. Trimming removed 4 bases from V and 3 bases from J; junction bases left unmatched: 7. The germline gives CDR1 LGHDT, CDR2 YNNKEL (reference sequence). The DNA of the CDR3 is TGTGCCAGCAGCCGAACAGGGGGGCAGGCTAATGAAAAACTGTTTTTT. Amino acid sequence: CASSRTGGQANEKLFF.

This chain connects TRBV11-2 to TRBJ2-5; D may be TRBD2 (6 bases). CDR3 length: 19 residues. Deletions cut 5 bases from V and 0 bases from J, with 25 bases between. Germline V CDR1 and CDR2: SGHAT, FQNNGV. CDR3 protein: CASSPTKSWDFLYQETQYF. The CDR3 DNA reads TGTGCCAGCAGCCCCACTAAAAGCTGGGACTTTTTGTACCAAGAGACCCAGTACTTC.

The chain links TRBV7-9 to TRBJ2-3, with D possibly being TRBD1 (6 bases). Germline V CDR1 and CDR2: SEHNR, FQNEAQ (reference sequence). V lost 5 bases, J lost 2 bases, and 11 bases lay in between. The CDR3 is 14 residues long. The CDR3 coding sequence is TGTGCCAGCAGCCACGGGACACCCACAGATACGCAGTATTTT. Translated, it gives CASSHGTPTDTQYF.

V gene TRBV28 combines with J gene TRBJ1-5; no clear D gene. The germline CDR1 and CDR2 sequences are MDHEN and SYDVKM. The CDR3 totals 16 residues. Trimming took off 2 bases at V and 2 bases at J, with 13 bases between the two ends. CDR3 loop: CASSLPRREGNQPQHF. CDR3 in DNA: TGTGCCAGCAGTTTACCTAGACGGGAGGGCAATCAGCCCCAGCATTTT.

This chain connects TRBV7-9 to TRBJ2-7; 7 nucleotides line up with TRBD2. The CDR3 sequence is 16 residues long. Germline V gene data show CDR1 as SEHNR and CDR2 as FQNEAQ (reference sequence). Trimming at V came to 1 base and at J to 1 base, leaving 7 bases not matched to a gene. This CDR3 is CASSLEVGGFSYEQYF. CDR3 nucleotides: TGTGCCAGCAGCTTAGAGGTGGGAGGGTTTTCCTACGAGCAGTACTTC.

The rearrangement joins TRBV2 to TRBJ2-2; 15 bases agree with TRBD2. V lost 1 base, J lost 6 bases, and 18 bases stayed unmatched. The CDR3 sequence is 22 residues long. Germline CDR1 and CDR2: SNHLY and FYNNEI. The CDR3 DNA reads TGTGCCAGCAGTGAAGTTTTTGGGGGAATCGGGACTAGCGGGAGGAAGCCCGGGGAGCTGTTTTTT. This encodes CASSEVFGGIGTSGRKPGELFF.